A single sample is the source of the 32 T cell receptor beta chains below, sequenced in a study of cytomegalovirus exposure and HLA in healthy donors (dated by TCRdb to about 2017). Library method: the immunoSEQ multiplex PCR assay. For the multiplex PCR, a mixture combining 60 forward primers for TCR Vbeta segments and 13 reverse primers for TCR Jbeta segments was used. The table comes from immuneACCESS by way of TCRdb, which keeps in-frame sequences with V and J called. Part of the clones is missing from these tables; in studies checked, under half for an unresolved V gene and the rest for unknown reasons. For this sample there are fewer than 200,000 clones; 80% to 90% appear just once. The ten largest make up less than 2% of the sample. The specimen sequenced was PBMCs. The receptor set was obtained from a woman under 30 in good health and CMV-seronegative.

The V and J genes are TRBV18 and TRBJ1-1; D might be TRBD1 (5 bases). V was trimmed by 3 bases and J by 0 bases, leaving 11 bases between them. CDR3 length: 15 amino acids. CDR1 is KGHSH and CDR2 is LQKENI in the germline V gene. The CDR3 nucleotides are TGTGCCAGCTCACCCCTGGACACCTTGAACACTGAAGCTTTCTTT. Amino acids: CASSPLDTLNTEAFF.

The V gene is TRBV19, the J gene TRBJ2-5; 7 nucleotides match TRBD1. The CDR3 consists of 14 residues. V lost 5 bases to trimming and J lost 11 bases; unmatched junction nucleotides: 14. The germline gives CDR1 LNHDA, CDR2 SQIVND (reference sequence). CDR3 sequence reads: CASSPHQGVGEQYF. The CDR3 nucleotides are TGTGCCAGTAGTCCTCATCAGGGGGTGGGAGAGCAGTACTTC.

CDR3 bases: TGTGCCAGTAGTATAGGTCTCGCAGGGGCAGATACGCAGTATTTT. Translation: CASSIGLAGADTQYF. The gene calls are TRBV19 and TRBJ2-3, with D perhaps TRBD1 (6 bases). The CDR3 contains 15 residues. V was trimmed by 1 base and J by 4 bases, leaving 12 bases between them. Per germline, CDR1 LNHDA and CDR2 SQIVND (reference sequence).

This chain uses TRBV6-1 with TRBJ1-5, with D unresolved. Per the germline V gene, CDR1 is MNHNS and CDR2 is SASEGT. The CDR3 is 14 residues long. Trimming shortened V by 4 bases and J by 4 bases, and 11 bases separated the two germline ends. The CDR3: CASSVQSQNQPQHF. DNA of the CDR3: TGTGCCAGCAGTGTCCAGTCCCAAAATCAGCCCCAGCATTTT.

The chain joins TRBV6-1 to TRBJ1-1; 7 bases align to TRBD1. V shed 1 base, J shed 4 bases, and the junction held 6 bases outside the gene matches. Germline V gene data show CDR1 as MNHNS and CDR2 as SASEGT. The CDR3 length is 15 residues. CDR3 nucleotides: TGTGCCAGCAGTGAAGGCGGGACAGCCTTCACTGAAGCTTTCTTT. This codes for CASSEGGTAFTEAFF.

This chain uses TRBV7-6 with TRBJ1-1, with D possibly TRBD1 on 6 matching bases. V was trimmed by 0 bases and J by 7 bases, leaving 15 bases between them. The CDR3 extends over 15 amino acids. The germline V gene encodes CDR1 SGHVS and CDR2 FNYEAQ. CDR3 nucleotides: TGTGCCAGCAGCTTAGCCCTTAAGGGGGGGGATGAAGCTTTCTTT. Its translation: CASSLALKGGDEAFF. The whole variable domain, remainder taken from reference TRBV7-6 and TRBJ1-1, is GAGVSQSPRYKVTKRGQDVALRCDPISGHVSLYWYRQALGQGPEFLTYFNYEAQQDKSGLPNDRFSAERPEGSISTLTIQRTEQRDSAMYRCASSLALKGGDEAFFGQGTRLTVV.

The V and J genes are TRBV18 and TRBJ2-1, with D perhaps matching TRBD2 (5 bases). This CDR3 has 17 residues. Trimming removed 6 bases at V and 5 bases at J, with 23 bases between. Germline V gene data show CDR1 as KGHSH and CDR2 as LQKENI. CDR3 sequence (DNA): TGTGCCAGCTCGCCCACCGGTGAGGGAGCCCTAGACAATGAGCAGTTCTTC. Protein: CASSPTGEGALDNEQFF. Variable domain in full (rest from reference TRBV18 and TRBJ2-1): NAGVMQNPRHLVRRRGQEARLRCSPMKGHSHVYWYRQLPEEGLKFMVYLQKENIIDESGMPKERFSAEFPKEGPSILRIQQVVRGDSAAYFCASSPTGEGALDNEQFFGPGTRLTVL.

A few counts support this clone. The chain couples TRBV14 to TRBJ2-5; 12 positions match TRBD2. Trimming took 4 bases from V and 7 from J; bases not matched to a gene: 13. Germline V CDR1 and CDR2: SGHDN, FVKESK. CDR3 length: 17 residues. CDR3: CASSPREGLAGTPTQYF. Here the CDR3 DNA reads TGTGCCAGCAGCCCAAGGGAGGGACTAGCGGGCACGCCGACCCAGTACTTC. The full variable domain, with the rest looked up from reference TRBV14 and TRBJ2-5, is EAGVTQFPSHSVIEKGQTVTLRCDPISGHDNLYWYRRVMGKEIKFLLHFVKESKQDESGMPNNRFLAERTGGTYSTLKVQPAELEDSGVYFCASSPREGLAGTPTQYFGPGTRLLVL.

A single count supports this clone. This chain connects TRBV7-8 to TRBJ2-5; TRBD2 agrees at 9 bases. The CDR3 spans 16 residues. J lost 3 bases, V lost 1 base, and 6 bases had no gene match. Germline values: CDR1 SGHVS, CDR2 FQNEAQ. The CDR3 DNA sequence: TGTGCCAGCAGCTTAGTGCGACTAGCGGCTAAAGAGACCCAGTACTTC. Protein: CASSLVRLAAKETQYF. The entire variable domain, with the rest obtained from reference TRBV7-8 and TRBJ2-5, is as follows: GAGVSQSPRYKVAKRGQDVALRCDPISGHVSLFWYQQALGQGPEFLTYFQNEAQLDKSGLPSDRFFAERPEGSVSTLKIQRTQQEDSAVYLCASSLVRLAAKETQYFGPGTRLLVL.

The chain recombines TRBV6-1 with TRBJ2-5; 8 bases fit TRBD1. The CDR3 has 13 residues. The germline gives CDR1 MNHNS, CDR2 SASEGT. J lost 4 bases, V lost 4 bases, and 2 bases had no gene match. CDR3: CASSGTGGETQYF. The CDR3 DNA reads TGTGCCAGCAGTGGAACAGGGGGAGAGACCCAGTACTTC.

This chain uses TRBV6-6 with TRBJ1-4; no clear D gene. Germline CDR1 is MNHNY and CDR2 is SVGAGI (reference sequence). The ends were cut back, 8 bases at V and 7 bases at J, with 14 bases in the middle. The CDR3 contains 13 residues. The CDR3 coding sequence is TGTGCCAGCCTGCGGTCTGTTGGTGAAAAACTGTTTTTT. Amino acids: CASLRSVGEKLFF.

This clone was seen a few times. V usage is TRBV6-5 and J usage is TRBJ2-3; TRBD1 aligns across 8 bases. The CDR3 runs 14 residues. The trim removed 5 bases at V and 2 bases at J, leaving 3 bases unmatched. Germline lookup yields CDR1 MNHEY and CDR2 SVGAGI. The CDR3 DNA reads TGTGCCAGCAGTAGACAGGGGAACACAGATACGCAGTATTTT. Amino acid sequence: CASSRQGNTDTQYF.

The J gene is TRBJ2-1, the V gene TRBV5-6, with D possibly matching TRBD1 (5 bases). V was pared by 0 bases and J by 3 bases, with 19 bases between. The CDR3 is made up of 18 amino acids. CDR1 is SGHDT and CDR2 is YYEEEE in the germline V gene. CDR3 DNA: TGTGCCAGCAGCTTGGGTCCTCATACAGGAGTCCTCTACAATGAGCAGTTCTTC. Protein: CASSLGPHTGVLYNEQFF.

The V and J genes are TRBV27 and TRBJ1-2; D not resolved. Germline V gene lookup returns CDR1 MNHEY and CDR2 SMNVEV (reference sequence). The CDR3 has 13 residues. Trimming took 6 bases from V and 0 from J, leaving 8 bases between them. CDR3 residues: CASRPNANYGYTF. The CDR3 DNA is TGTGCCAGCAGACCTAATGCTAACTATGGCTACACCTTC.

V usage is TRBV10-3 and J usage is TRBJ1-1; TRBD1 matches at 7 bases. The CDR3 spans 13 residues. Trimming at V came to 3 bases and at J to 3 bases, leaving 1 base not matched to a gene. Germline V gives CDR1 ENHRY, CDR2 SYGVKD. This CDR3 reads CAISDTGDTEAFF. The CDR3 DNA is TGTGCCATCAGTGACACAGGGGACACTGAAGCTTTCTTT.

This sequence joins TRBV19 and TRBJ2-1, with a possible D match to TRBD2 (5 bases). The CDR3 totals 13 residues. Trimming removed 5 bases at V and 6 bases at J, with 11 bases between. Looked up from germline, CDR1 is LNHDA and CDR2 is SQIVND (reference sequence). For the CDR3, the DNA is TGTGCCAGTAGTGTTCAGAGGGTCAATGAGCAGTTCTTC. Translating gives CASSVQRVNEQFF.

This clone was found a few times. V and J are TRBV7-8 and TRBJ2-5; TRBD1 aligns across 8 bases. The germline V gene has CDR1 SGHVS and CDR2 FQNEAQ. The CDR3 is 16 amino acids. V lost 3 bases and J lost 4; bases outside the gene matches: 10. The DNA of the CDR3 is TGTGCCAGCAGCTTGTTTCTGGACAGGGCCATAGAGACCCAGTACTTC. Its protein product is CASSLFLDRAIETQYF.

CDR3 amino acids: CASSERGSYGYTF. DNA for the CDR3: TGTGCCAGCAGTGAAAGGGGTTCCTATGGCTACACCTTC. The V and J genes are TRBV2 and TRBJ1-2, with D possibly TRBD1 on 5 matching bases. The V gene's germline CDR1 is SNHLY and CDR2 FYNNEI. V dropped 2 bases and J dropped 4 bases, with 8 bases sitting between them. The CDR3 spans 13 residues.

The V call is TRBV9, the J call TRBJ1-2, with a tentative D call TRBD1 (6 bases). Trimming took off 4 bases at V and 1 base at J, with 14 bases between the two ends. CDR1 and CDR2 (germline): SGDLS, YYNGEE. CDR3 length: 15 amino acids. This CDR3 reads CASSPSQGINYGYTF. The CDR3 coding sequence is TGTGCCAGCAGCCCCTCCCAGGGGATTAACTATGGCTACACCTTC.

The chain uses TRBV19 and TRBJ1-3, with D possibly being TRBD1 (5 bases). The CDR3 has 15 residues. The V and J ends lost 6 bases and 1 base respectively, with 13 bases between them. Germline V gene lookup returns CDR1 LNHDA and CDR2 SQIVND (reference sequence). The CDR3 coding sequence is TGTGCCAGTAGCAGAAACCAGGGATCTGGAAACACCATATATTTT. The encoded protein is CASSRNQGSGNTIYF.

The chain employs TRBV28 and TRBJ2-7; D is unresolved. The CDR3 length is 15 residues. Germline CDR1 reads MDHEN; CDR2 reads SYDVKM. Deletions cut 6 bases from V and 1 base from J, with 16 bases between. The CDR3 bases are TGTGCCAGCAGCCACTACCTCCTCCTTTCCTACGAGCAGTACTTC. It encodes CASSHYLLLSYEQYF.

This clone has more than one count but fewer than ten. The rearrangement joins TRBV11-3 to TRBJ1-1; tentative D call: TRBD1 (6 bases). The germline V gene has CDR1 SGHNT and CDR2 YENEEA. The CDR3 has 13 residues. Deletions cut 6 bases from V and 4 bases from J, with 12 bases between. This CDR3 reads CASSYTGFTEAFF. CDR3 nucleotide sequence: TGTGCCAGCAGTTATACAGGGTTCACTGAAGCTTTCTTT.

J is TRBJ2-2 and V is TRBV5-1; maybe TRBD1 (6 bases). CDR3 length equals 19 residues. V was trimmed by 6 bases and J by 2 bases, leaving 26 bases between them. Per the germline V gene, CDR1 is SGHRS and CDR2 is YFSETQ. CDR3 in DNA: TGCGCCAGCACCCTGGACAGCCTCAACCCCGAAGGCAACACCGGGGAGCTGTTTTTT. Encoded protein: CASTLDSLNPEGNTGELFF.

The chain links TRBV19 to TRBJ1-3; a weak D match, TRBD1 (5 bases). CDR3 length: 15 amino acids. Trimming took 5 bases from V and 1 from J, leaving 12 bases between them. Germline values: CDR1 LNHDA, CDR2 SQIVND (reference sequence). The CDR3 loop is CASSAAGGSGNTIYF. CDR3 bases: TGTGCCAGTAGTGCGGCGGGGGGGTCTGGAAACACCATATATTTT.

This clone is a singleton in its sample. The J gene is TRBJ2-1, the V gene TRBV19, with 9 bases fitting TRBD1. The junction had 9 bases not matched to a gene; V was cut back by 2 bases and J by 4 bases. The CDR3 extends over 17 amino acids. Germline V gene sequence: CDR1 LNHDA, CDR2 SQIVND (reference sequence). CDR3 DNA sequence: TGTGCCAGTAGTATAAGTACCCGGGACAGGGTATACAATGAGCAGTTCTTC. Its protein is CASSISTRDRVYNEQFF. Full variable domain (outside the CDR3, taken from reference TRBV19 and TRBJ2-1): DGGITQSPKYLFRKEGQNVTLSCEQNLNHDAMYWYRQDPGQGLRLIYYSQIVNDFQKGDIAEGYSVSREKKESFPLTVTSAQKNPTAFYLCASSISTRDRVYNEQFFGPGTRLTVL.

The chain is built from TRBV5-1 and TRBJ1-5, with TRBD1 identical over 10 bases. This CDR3 comprises 14 residues. Per the germline V gene, CDR1 is SGHRS and CDR2 is YFSETQ. The V gene end was trimmed by 4 bases and the J gene end by 6 bases; junction bases not matched to a gene: 4. CDR3 amino acids: CASSAGQGSQPQHF. CDR3 sequence (DNA): TGCGCCAGCAGCGCGGGACAGGGGTCTCAGCCCCAGCATTTT.

V is TRBV7-9 and J is TRBJ2-4; D gene uncertain. There are 14 residues in the CDR3. V dropped 4 bases and J dropped 0 bases, with 7 bases sitting between them. The V gene's germline CDR1 is SEHNR and CDR2 FQNEAQ (reference sequence). Here the CDR3 reads CASSSSLAKNIQYF. The CDR3 DNA is TGTGCCAGCAGCTCCTCCTTAGCCAAAAACATTCAGTACTTC.

CDR3: CASSLHGTSAAGQAFF. CDR3 coding DNA: TGTGCCAGCAGCTTACACGGGACAAGTGCTGCTGGGCAAGCTTTCTTT. The genes are TRBV5-5 and TRBJ1-1, with TRBD1 as a possible D gene (6 bases). The CDR3 covers 16 residues. Trimming removed 2 bases at V and 9 bases at J, with 23 bases between. Germline values: CDR1 SGHKS, CDR2 YYEKEE (reference sequence).

This chain links TRBV2 with TRBJ1-1; tentatively, D is TRBD1 (6 bases). The CDR3 extends over 15 amino acids. Germline-derived CDR1 and CDR2 are SNHLY and FYNNEI. Deletions cut 0 bases from V and 4 bases from J, with 12 bases between. In DNA form, the CDR3 reads TGTGCCAGCAGTGAAGCAGGGGGTCGGATCACTGAAGCTTTCTTT. As protein: CASSEAGGRITEAFF.

This rearrangement joins TRBV7-6 to TRBJ2-7; TRBD2 matches at 7 bases. Germline lookup yields CDR1 SGHVS and CDR2 FNYEAQ. There are 14 residues in the CDR3. The ends lost 2 bases at V and 0 bases at J; junction bases unmatched: 1. For the CDR3, the DNA is TGTGCCAGCAGCTTACGCGGGGGCTCCTACGAGCAGTACTTC. Protein sequence: CASSLRGGSYEQYF.

CDR3 protein: CASRGQGARNTEAFF. CDR3 bases: TGCGCCAGCAGGGGACAGGGGGCGAGGAACACTGAAGCTTTCTTT. The V and J genes are TRBV5-1 and TRBJ1-1; 12 bases align to TRBD1. CDR1 SGHRS and CDR2 YFSETQ come from the germline V gene. The CDR3 sequence is 15 residues long. J lost 1 base, V lost 5 bases, and 3 bases had no gene match.

This chain joins TRBV23-1 and TRBJ2-7; TRBD2 agrees at 8 bases. TRBV23-1 is treated as an ORF (open reading frame) with a function not yet certain. V gave up 4 bases and J gave up 2 bases; unmatched junction bases: 16. This CDR3 spans 18 amino acids. The CDR3 nucleotides are TGCGCCAGCAGTCTGACACGAAGACTAGCGCACTCCCCCTACGAGCAGTACTTC. Translation gives CASSLTRRLAHSPYEQYF.